These T cell receptor beta chains were read from a single sample in a study of blood T cell repertoires in COVID-19. Data came from immunoSEQ multiplex PCR; TCRdb stores just in-frame clones and leaves some out. The sample gives about 250,000 clones, 70% to 85% of which show up once; about 9% is in the top ten. Material for sequencing was peripheral blood. The source of these receptors is a man at least 80 years old with acute or convalescent COVID-19. The CDR3 runs from the conserved cysteine through the conserved F or W. A D gene is named only where the DNA matches it firmly. Size is omitted from some rows. Given values are once, few, many or a class for expanded clones.

V,D,J,size,DNA,CDR3
TRBV30,TRBD1,TRBJ1-2,.,TGTGCCTGGAGTAGACAGGGTGTGTATGGCTACACCTTC,CAWSRQGVYGYTF
TRBV20-1,.,TRBJ2-7,.,TGCAGTGCTAGTCTGGCGGGCGAGCAGTACTTC,CSASLAGEQYF
TRBV6-5,.,TRBJ1-2,.,TGTGCCAGCACCCCGGCGGGGGTGGGAGGCTACACCTTC,CASTPAGVGGYTF
TRBV7-9,.,TRBJ1-2,.,TGTGCCAGCAGCTTAGCCCCCCCGGGGGGAGCTGGCTACACCTTC,CASSLAPPGGAGYTF
TRBV12-3/TRBV12-4,.,TRBJ1-1,once,TGTGCCAGCAGTTTAGTGAGGGCTGAAGCTTTCTTT,CASSLVRAEAFF
TRBV14,TRBD1,TRBJ1-2,.,TGTGCCAGCAGCCAACGGACAGGAGAAAACTATGGCTACACCTTC,CASSQRTGENYGYTF
TRBV5-1,.,TRBJ1-2,.,TGCGCCAGCAGCTCGCTATTTCCAAATGGCTACACCTTC,CASSSLFPNGYTF
TRBV5-1,.,TRBJ1-3,.,TGCGCCAGCAGCGGCACCACGGGAAGCTCTGGAAACACCATATATTTT,CASSGTTGSSGNTIYF
TRBV9,.,TRBJ1-6,.,TGTGCCAGCAGCGTAGGTCAGGGGAGAGCTAATTCACCCCTCCACTTT,CASSVGQGRANSPLHF
TRBV11-2,.,TRBJ2-7,.,TGTGCCAGCCTTAAGCAGACAGCTCCCTACGAGCAGTACTTC,CASLKQTAPYEQYF
TRBV10-3,.,TRBJ2-3,.,TGTGCCATCAGCGAGGAGGAGGGAGGTACAGATACGCAGTATTTT,CAISEEEGGTDTQYF
TRBV4-1,.,TRBJ1-4,.,TGCGCCAGCAGCCAAAAGGGGTCGGGGGGATGGGAAAAACTGTTTTTT,CASSQKGSGGWEKLFF
TRBV28,.,TRBJ2-7,once,TGTGCCAGCAGGACACACACGGGGGTCTCCTACGAGCAGTACTTC,CASRTHTGVSYEQYF
TRBV5-1,.,TRBJ1-2,few,TGCGCCAGCAGCTTTACTACAGGGTTCTATGGCTACACCTTC,CASSFTTGFYGYTF
TRBV5-1,.,TRBJ1-4,.,TGCGCCAGCAGCTCCGGGCGGGGCTCGGGGGGACTTGAAAAACTGTTTTTT,CASSSGRGSGGLEKLFF
TRBV7-2,.,TRBJ2-7,.,TGTGCCAGCAGCTTAGAGGGGACCTACGAGCAGTACTTC,CASSLEGTYEQYF
TRBV9,TRBD2,TRBJ2-1,.,TGTGCCAGCAGCGTAGAGAGCGGGAGGCCCCCCAATGAGCAGTTCTTC,CASSVESGRPPNEQFF
TRBV21-1,.,TRBJ1-2,few,TGTGCCAGCAGCATCGACAGGGGGCGTGGAGGCTACACCTTC,CASSIDRGRGGYTF
TRBV5-1,TRBD2,TRBJ2-1,few,TGCGCCAGCAGCCCTCCTAGCGGGAGCTCCTACAATGAGCAGTTCTTC,CASSPPSGSSYNEQFF
TRBV27,TRBD1,TRBJ2-7,few,TGTGCCAGCAGTAGGCCGGGACAGTCCATCTACGAGCAGTACTTC,CASSRPGQSIYEQYF
TRBV7-2,.,TRBJ2-3,.,TGTGCCAGCAGCTTAAACAGGGACCATACGCAGTATTTT,CASSLNRDHTQYF
TRBV7-2,.,TRBJ2-5,once,TGTGCCAGCAGCTTAGGTGTTAAGTGGGGGCAGGGGGAGACCCAGTACTTC,CASSLGVKWGQGETQYF
TRBV30,.,TRBJ1-1,.,TGTGCCTGGAGAAGAGGTGACACTGAAGCTTTCTTT,CAWRRGDTEAFF
TRBV4-2,.,TRBJ1-1,.,TGTGCCAGCAGCCAAGACAATGGGCGGAACACTGAAGCTTTCTTT,CASSQDNGRNTEAFF
TRBV4-2,.,TRBJ1-5,.,TGTGCCAGCAGCCAAGGGGGCTGGAGCAATCAGCCCCAGCATTTT,CASSQGGWSNQPQHF
TRBV5-1,.,TRBJ1-6,.,TGCGCCAGCAGCTTGGGGCAAAATAATTCACCCCTCCACTTT,CASSLGQNNSPLHF
TRBV4-2,.,TRBJ2-7,.,TGTGCCAGCAGCCAAGGGCAGGGAACCTCCTACGAGCAGTACTTC,CASSQGQGTSYEQYF
TRBV12-5,.,TRBJ2-2,.,TGTGCTAGTGGTTTGAGTGCGACAGGCACCGGGGAGCTGTTTTTT,CASGLSATGTGELFF
TRBV5-1,TRBD1,TRBJ1-5,.,TGCGCCAGCAGCTCACAGGGGGCTAGCAATCAGCCCCAGCATTTT,CASSSQGASNQPQHF
TRBV6-6,TRBD2,TRBJ2-2,.,TGTGCCAGCAGTTCCTCCGGGACTACCTTCACCGGGGAGCTGTTTTTT,CASSSSGTTFTGELFF
TRBV5-1,TRBD1,TRBJ2-2,.,TGCGCCAGCAGCTTGGGTTGGACAGGGTCTGGCGGGGAGCTGTTTTTT,CASSLGWTGSGGELFF
TRBV10-1,.,TRBJ1-1,.,TGCGCCAGCAGTGAGGGGCCAGAATGGAGGACTGAAGCTTTCTTT,CASSEGPEWRTEAFF